These 2 T cell receptor beta chains originate from one sample sequenced in a study of spatial heterogeneity in lung cancer (dated by TCRdb to between 2018 and 2020). Overall results and qualifications from the work: The tumor nonsynonymous mutation count correlated with the number of expanded alpha and beta TCRs within the tumor.

The sample's time point label is to be understood as: sample taken at primary tumor resection. These TCRs' antigens remain unknown. Receptor amplification or capture employed 5' RACE. Reads for this sample came from a NextSeq 500. Through fastp at Q25 and MiXCR, TCRdb rebuilt clones from the public reads, retaining in-frame beta chains. Every CDR3 protein is listed once, alongside the most common genes and DNA of its rows. In all, the sample holds about 15,000 distinct CDR3 sequences, and approximately 6.2% of those were seen once. 6.8% of the sample is held by the ten biggest clonotypes. The sequencing used lung tumor tissue, collected at surgery. The origin of the receptors is a male donor with early-stage non-small cell lung cancer.

This chain uses TRBV5-1 with TRBJ2-2; maybe TRBD1 (6 bases). The CDR3 totals 16 residues. The germline V gene has CDR1 SGHRS and CDR2 YFSETQ. The V gene lost 4 bases and the J gene lost 0 bases, with 13 bases spanning the gap. The CDR3 nucleotides are TGCGCCAGCAGCCCGGGACAAACCTCGAACACCGGGGAGCTGTTTTTT. It yields the protein CASSPGQTSNTGELFF.

In its sample, this clonotype was seen many times. The chain links TRBV7-2 to TRBJ1-2; 7 bases fit TRBD1. Germline values: CDR1 SGHTA, CDR2 FQGNSA. V shed 2 bases, J shed 1 base, and the junction held 10 bases outside the gene matches. The CDR3 runs 17 residues. This CDR3 is CASSLRSGQGVNYGYTF. In nucleotides, the CDR3 is TGTGCCAGCAGCTTAAGATCCGGTCAGGGGGTTAACTATGGCTACACCTTC.